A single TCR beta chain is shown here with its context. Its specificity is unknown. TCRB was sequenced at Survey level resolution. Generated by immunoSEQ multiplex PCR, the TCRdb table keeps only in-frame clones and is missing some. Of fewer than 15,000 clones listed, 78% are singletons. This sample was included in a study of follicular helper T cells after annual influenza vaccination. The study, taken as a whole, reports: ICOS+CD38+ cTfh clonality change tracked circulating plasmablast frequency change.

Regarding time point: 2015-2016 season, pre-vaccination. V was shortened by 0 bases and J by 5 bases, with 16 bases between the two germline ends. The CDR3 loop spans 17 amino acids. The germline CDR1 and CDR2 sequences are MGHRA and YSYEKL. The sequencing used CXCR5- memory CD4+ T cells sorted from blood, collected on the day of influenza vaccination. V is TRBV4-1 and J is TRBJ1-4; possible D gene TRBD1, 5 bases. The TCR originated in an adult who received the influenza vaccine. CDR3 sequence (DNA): TGCGCCAGCAGCCAAGATTATAGGCAGGGCCAGAATGAAAAACTGTTTTTT. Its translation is CASSQDYRQGQNEKLFF.